These 25 T cell receptor beta chains were all obtained from the same sample, sequenced in a study of T cells in Graves' hyperthyroidism and ophthalmopathy. What was amplified from RNA transcripts were TCR beta CDR3 regions. RT-PCR in the first round (using the HTBI primer set) targeted the TCR CDR3. TCRdb independently ran MiXCR on the multiplex PCR reads; one entry per CDR3 protein. The sample records some 650,000 distinct CDR3 sequences, more than 15% being singletons. Sequencing was performed on blood. The receptors were gathered from a middle-aged woman with Graves' ophthalmopathy.

The CDR3 is CAWGSWITGGELFF. DNA for the CDR3: TGTGCCTGGGGAAGTTGGATAACGGGCGGGGAGCTGTTTTTT. This chain uses TRBV30 with TRBJ2-2, with D unclear. The CDR3 runs to 14 residues. Germline V gene data show CDR1 as GTSNPN and CDR2 as SVGIG (reference sequence). Trimming stripped 5 bases from V and 7 bases from J, with 17 bases between.

Ten or more counts support this clonotype. The chain recombines TRBV28 with TRBJ1-5; perhaps TRBD1 as D (6 bases). The germline V gene has CDR1 MDHEN and CDR2 SYDVKM. V gave up 3 bases and J gave up 5 bases, with 14 bases separating them. This CDR3 has 15 residues. The CDR3 region has the DNA TGTGCCAGCAGTTTTCGAACAGGGTGGGATCAGCCCCAGCATTTT. Translating it yields CASSFRTGWDQPQHF.

This clonotype appeared a few times. The V gene is TRBV20-1, the J gene TRBJ2-1, with 11 bases identical to TRBD2. This CDR3 region has 18 residues. Germline lookup yields CDR1 DFQATT and CDR2 SNEGSKA (reference sequence). The V and J ends lost 2 bases and 7 bases, in that order; junction bases with no gene match: 16. In DNA form, the CDR3 reads TGCAGTGCTAGAAGGAATGCGCTAGCGGGAGGAGGGAGGAATGAGCAGTTCTTC. Protein sequence: CSARRNALAGGGRNEQFF.

This clonotype was detected ten times or more. The V gene is TRBV2, the J gene TRBJ2-3; 11 bases align to TRBD2. J was trimmed by 5 bases and V by 6 bases; bases with no gene match: 10. The length of the CDR3 is 16 residues. CDR1 SNHLY and CDR2 FYNNEI come from the germline V gene. The CDR3 spells CASSRETSGSQDTQYF. CDR3 DNA sequence: TGTGCCAGCAGCAGGGAAACTAGCGGGAGTCAAGATACGCAGTATTTT.

The chain couples TRBV29-1 to TRBJ2-2, with a tentative D call TRBD1 (5 bases). CDR3 length equals 12 residues. Per germline, CDR1 SQVTM and CDR2 ANQGSEA. The germline V and J ends were trimmed by 3 bases and 7 bases, with 9 bases remaining between them. In nucleotides, the CDR3 is TGCAGCGTTGACAGGGCTAACGGGGAGCTGTTTTTT. As protein: CSVDRANGELFF.

CDR3 bases: TGCAGTGCTAGAGATCCCCTCGACAGGGCGGGTGGCTACACCTTC. Translating gives CSARDPLDRAGGYTF. This rearrangement joins TRBV20-1 to TRBJ1-2; 7 nucleotides agree with TRBD1. CDR1 is DFQATT and CDR2 is SNEGSKA in the germline V gene (reference sequence). This CDR3 spans 15 amino acids. Trimming took 0 bases from V and 7 from J; bases not matched to a gene: 11.

This clonotype was seen many times. V and J are TRBV18 and TRBJ1-2, with D unresolved. Germline loops: CDR1 KGHSH, CDR2 LQKENI. V lost 3 bases and J lost 2, with 10 bases in between. CDR3 length equals 14 residues. The CDR3 DNA sequence: TGTGCCAGCTCACCCCTGGAGACGAACTATGGCTACACCTTC. Its protein is CASSPLETNYGYTF. Full variable domain (missing parts from reference TRBV18 and TRBJ1-2): NAGVMQNPRHLVRRRGQEARLRCSPMKGHSHVYWYRQLPEEGLKFMVYLQKENIIDESGMPKERFSAEFPKEGPSILRIQQVVRGDSAAYFCASSPLETNYGYTFGSGTRLTVV.

This clonotype turned up a few times. The rearrangement links TRBV5-1 to TRBJ1-4; tentative D call: TRBD1 (5 bases). Looked up from germline, CDR1 is SGHRS and CDR2 is YFSETQ. The V end was cut by 4 bases, the J end by 7 bases, with 14 bases between. The CDR3 spans 14 residues. This chain's CDR3 is CASSAGTGGEKLFF. The CDR3, as DNA: TGCGCCAGCAGCGCAGGGACGGGAGGTGAAAAACTGTTTTTT. The complete variable domain, with remaining parts taken from reference TRBV5-1 and TRBJ1-4, reads KAGVTQTPRYLIKTRGQQVTLSCSPISGHRSVSWYQQTPGQGLQFLFEYFSETQRNKGNFPGRFSGRQFSNSRSEMNVSTLELGDSALYLCASSAGTGGEKLFFGSGTQLSVL.

This clonotype came up many times. The chain uses TRBV18 and TRBJ2-2; no firm D call. The CDR3 sequence is 14 residues long. Trimming cost V 5 bases and J 4 bases, with 11 bases left between them. Looked up from germline, CDR1 is KGHSH and CDR2 is LQKENI. CDR3 sequence: CASSAGTSTGELFF. In DNA form, the CDR3 reads TGTGCCAGCTCAGCCGGAACGAGCACCGGGGAGCTGTTTTTT. The full variable domain, with the rest looked up from reference TRBV18 and TRBJ2-2, is NAGVMQNPRHLVRRRGQEARLRCSPMKGHSHVYWYRQLPEEGLKFMVYLQKENIIDESGMPKERFSAEFPKEGPSILRIQQVVRGDSAAYFCASSAGTSTGELFFGEGSRLTVL.

This chain connects TRBV20-1 to TRBJ2-7, with D hard to call. From germline, CDR1 is DFQATT and CDR2 SNEGSKA (reference sequence). The V end lost 6 bases, the J end lost 1 base, and 13 bases lay between the germline ends. The CDR3 runs to 13 residues. The CDR3 DNA sequence: TGCAGTGCAAGAAGGCCAAGTTCCTACGAGCAGTACTTC. Residues: CSARRPSSYEQYF.

CDR3 coding DNA: TGCGCCAGCAGCCTGATGACTGGGGCCAATGAGCAGTTCTTC. This encodes CASSLMTGANEQFF. V is TRBV5-1 and J is TRBJ2-1, with a tentative D call TRBD1 (5 bases). V was clipped by 4 bases and J by 6 bases, with 14 bases between them. The length of the CDR3 is 14 residues. Per the germline V gene, CDR1 is SGHRS and CDR2 is YFSETQ.

This clonotype was detected ten times or more. The chain carries TRBV20-1 and TRBJ2-2; 13 nucleotides agree with TRBD2. The CDR3 is made up of 14 amino acids. CDR1 and CDR2 (germline): DFQATT, SNEGSKA (reference sequence). V was pared by 6 bases and J by 9 bases, with 7 bases of the junction left unmatched. CDR3 DNA: TGCAGTGCAACTAGCGGGAGGGTCGACCGGGAGCTGTTTTTT. Translating gives CSATSGRVDRELFF.

This clonotype has ten or more counts. Here the CDR3 reads CASSPDNLKNQPQHF. In nucleotides, the CDR3 is TGTGCCAGCAGTCCTGACAACCTAAAGAATCAGCCCCAGCATTTT. The chain recombines TRBV2 with TRBJ1-5; D is uncertain. The germline V gene has CDR1 SNHLY and CDR2 FYNNEI. V was cut by 5 bases and J by 4 bases, with 15 bases left in between. CDR3 length: 15 residues.

The J gene is TRBJ2-2, the V gene TRBV3-1, with TRBD1 identical over 9 bases. Germline V CDR1 and CDR2: LGHDT, YNNKEL (reference sequence). V dropped 1 base and J dropped 4; count of bases not matched to a gene: 7. The CDR3 length is 17 residues. The CDR3 loop is CASSQAFGTGFTGELFF. The CDR3 region has the DNA TGTGCCAGCAGCCAAGCATTCGGGACAGGGTTCACCGGGGAGCTGTTTTTT.

The CDR3 DNA sequence: TGTGCCAGCAGCCAAGGGGGGGCTTATAATTCACCCCTCCACTTT. Translating it yields CASSQGGAYNSPLHF. The V and J genes are TRBV3-1 and TRBJ1-6, with a possible D match to TRBD1 (6 bases). The CDR3 totals 15 residues. Trimming removed 1 base at V and 4 bases at J, with 8 bases between. Looked up from germline, CDR1 is LGHDT and CDR2 is YNNKEL (reference sequence).

This clonotype was detected ten times or more. The chain links TRBV11-2 to TRBJ2-1; 13 bases line up with TRBD2. Germline assignment: CDR1 SGHAT and CDR2 FQNNGV. After removal of 8 bases from V and 12 bases from J, the junction contained 19 bases not matched to a gene. CDR3 length equals 17 residues. This CDR3 reads CASQDTGTSGMGVGQFF. As DNA, the CDR3 is TGTGCCAGCCAGGACACGGGGACTAGCGGGATGGGCGTTGGGCAGTTCTTC. Supplemented by reference TRBV11-2 and TRBJ2-1, the full variable domain reads EAGVAQSPRYKIIEKRQSVAFWCNPISGHATLYWYQQILGQGPKLLIQFQNNGVVDDSQLPKDRFSAERLKGVDSTLKIQPAKLEDSAVYLCASQDTGTSGMGVGQFFGPGTRLTVL.

This clonotype was recorded only once. The chain has TRBV6-1 and TRBJ2-1, with TRBD2 matching over 7 bases. Germline lookup yields CDR1 MNHNS and CDR2 SASEGT. The V segment lost 5 bases and the J segment 14 bases; nucleotides outside the gene matches: 9. The CDR3 extends over 12 amino acids. The CDR3 region is CASSSGVAGEFF. CDR3 bases: TGTGCCAGCAGTAGTGGGGTCGCGGGGGAGTTCTTC.

The chain links TRBV12-3 or TRBV12-4 to TRBJ1-2; a weak D match, TRBD1 (5 bases). V was trimmed by 6 bases and J by 4 bases, leaving 12 bases between them. The CDR3 spans 13 residues. CDR3 DNA: TGTGCCAGCAGAAATACAGGTTTCTATGGCTACACCTTC. This codes for CASRNTGFYGYTF.

As DNA, the CDR3 is TGTGCCAGCAGTTTTTTCAACACCATATATTTT. This translates into CASSFFNTIYF. The chain has TRBV12-3 or TRBV12-4 and TRBJ1-3; no clear D gene. This CDR3 has 11 amino acids. V shed 3 bases and J shed 7 bases, with 4 bases lying between them.

Turning to this clonotype: A clone one base away is much larger, so this may be a read error. The rearrangement links TRBV7-9 to TRBJ1-1, with D perhaps TRBD1 (5 bases). Germline CDR1 and CDR2: SEHNR and FQNEAQ (reference sequence). This CDR3 is built from 13 residues. In DNA form, the CDR3 reads TGTGCCGGCAGCTTAGCAGGGCCCCCTGAAGCTTTCTTT. Translating gives CAGSLAGPPEAFF.

This sequence joins TRBV6-1 and TRBJ1-2; 11 bases are a match to TRBD1. With V trimmed by 5 bases and J by 7 bases, 9 bases remained unmatched. CDR3 size: 15 residues. Germline assignment: CDR1 MNHNS and CDR2 SASEGT. The CDR3 sequence is CASSQFRTGGFGYTF. Written as DNA, the CDR3 is TGTGCCAGCAGTCAGTTTCGGACAGGGGGCTTTGGCTACACCTTC.

This clonotype was counted only a few times. The rearrangement links TRBV3-1 to TRBJ1-1; D is ambiguous. This CDR3 is built from 14 residues. V lost 2 bases and J 0 bases, leaving 7 bases between the germline ends. From germline, CDR1 is LGHDT and CDR2 YNNKEL (reference sequence). The CDR3 loop reads CASSQLTLNTEAFF. CDR3 nucleotide sequence: TGTGCCAGCAGCCAACTAACACTGAACACTGAAGCTTTCTTT. The full variable domain, with the rest looked up from reference TRBV3-1 and TRBJ1-1, is DTAVSQTPKYLVTQMGNDKSIKCEQNLGHDTMYWYKQDSKKFLKIMFSYNNKELIINETVPNRFSPKSPDKAHLNLHINSLELGDSAVYFCASSQLTLNTEAFFGQGTRLTVV.

This clonotype was counted between two and nine times. A read error may explain this, as a much larger clone is one base away. The rearrangement links TRBV20-1 to TRBJ2-5, with 8 bases that match TRBD1. CDR1 is DFQATT and CDR2 is SNEGSKA in the germline V gene (reference sequence). The J segment lost 3 bases and the V segment lost 1 base, leaving 7 bases of the junction unmatched. This CDR3 spans 15 amino acids. The CDR3 sequence: CSARGSRGREETQYF. CDR3 DNA sequence: TGCAGTGCTAGAGGTTCCAGGGGGCGAGAAGAGACCCAGTACTTC.

The CDR3 reads CASSPSTSGTNNEQFF. CDR3 DNA: TGTGCCAGCAGCCCATCGACTAGCGGGACTAACAATGAGCAGTTCTTC. V and J are TRBV6-1 and TRBJ2-1; 11 bases are shared with TRBD2. This CDR3 has 16 amino acids. Losses at the gene ends were 6 bases for V and 5 bases for J; bases not matched to a gene: 9. Germline assignment: CDR1 MNHNS and CDR2 SASEGT.

This clonotype was counted many times. This sequence joins TRBV2 and TRBJ2-7, with TRBD2 matching 9 bases. Germline CDR1 reads SNHLY; CDR2 reads FYNNEI. This CDR3 is built from 12 residues. The junction had 0 bases not matched to a gene; V was cut back by 3 bases and J by 6 bases. The CDR3 DNA reads TGTGCCAGCAGTGAGGGACTAGCCGAGCAGTACTTC. The encoded protein is CASSEGLAEQYF.